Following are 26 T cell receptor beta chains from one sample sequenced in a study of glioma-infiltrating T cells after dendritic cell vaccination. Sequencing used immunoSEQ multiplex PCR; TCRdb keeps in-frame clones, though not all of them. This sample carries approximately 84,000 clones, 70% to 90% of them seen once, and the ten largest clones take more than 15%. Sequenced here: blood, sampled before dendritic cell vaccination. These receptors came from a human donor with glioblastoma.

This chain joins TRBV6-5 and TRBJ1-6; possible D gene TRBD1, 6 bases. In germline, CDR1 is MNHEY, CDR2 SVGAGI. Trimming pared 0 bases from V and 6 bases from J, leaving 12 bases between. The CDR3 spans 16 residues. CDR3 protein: CASSYSRAGVNSPLHF. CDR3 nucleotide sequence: TGTGCCAGCAGTTACTCGAGGGCAGGGGTTAATTCACCCCTCCACTTT.

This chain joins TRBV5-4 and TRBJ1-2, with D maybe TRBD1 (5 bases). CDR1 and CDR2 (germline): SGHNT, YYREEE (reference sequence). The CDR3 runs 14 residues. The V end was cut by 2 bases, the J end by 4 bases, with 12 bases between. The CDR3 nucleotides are TGTGCCAGCAGCTTCCAGGGAGGAGGCTATGGCTACACCTTC. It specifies CASSFQGGGYGYTF.

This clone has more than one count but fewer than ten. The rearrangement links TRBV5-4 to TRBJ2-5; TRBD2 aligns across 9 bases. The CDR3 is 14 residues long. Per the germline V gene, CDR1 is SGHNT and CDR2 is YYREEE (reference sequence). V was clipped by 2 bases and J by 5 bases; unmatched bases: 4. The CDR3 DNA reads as TGTGCCAGCAGCTTCCGGCGGGAGGGGGAGACCCAGTACTTC. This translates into CASSFRREGETQYF.

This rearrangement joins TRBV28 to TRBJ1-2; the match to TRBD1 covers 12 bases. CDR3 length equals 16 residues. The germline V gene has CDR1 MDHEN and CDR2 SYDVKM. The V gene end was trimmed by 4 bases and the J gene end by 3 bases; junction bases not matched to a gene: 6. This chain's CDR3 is CASSSGTGGEDYGYTF. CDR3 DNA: TGTGCCAGCAGTTCCGGGACAGGGGGCGAGGACTATGGCTACACCTTC.

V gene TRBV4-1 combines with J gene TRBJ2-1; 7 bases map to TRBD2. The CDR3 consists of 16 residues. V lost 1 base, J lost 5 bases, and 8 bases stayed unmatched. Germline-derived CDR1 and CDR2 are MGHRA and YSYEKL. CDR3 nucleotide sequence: TGCGCCAGCAGCCAAGGACCACTAGCGCCACACAATGAGCAGTTCTTC. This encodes CASSQGPLAPHNEQFF.

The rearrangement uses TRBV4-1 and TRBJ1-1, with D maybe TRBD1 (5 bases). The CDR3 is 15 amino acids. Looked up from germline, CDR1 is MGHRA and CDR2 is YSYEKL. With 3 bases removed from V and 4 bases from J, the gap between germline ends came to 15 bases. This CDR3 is CASSHGPGISTEAFF. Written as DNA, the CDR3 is TGCGCCAGCAGCCACGGACCAGGGATTTCCACTGAAGCTTTCTTT.

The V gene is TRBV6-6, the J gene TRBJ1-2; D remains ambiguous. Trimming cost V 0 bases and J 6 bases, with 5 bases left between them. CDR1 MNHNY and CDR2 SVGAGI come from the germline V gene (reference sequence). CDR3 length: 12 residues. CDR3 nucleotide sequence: TGTGCCAGCAGTTACTCGAACAATGGCTACACCTTC. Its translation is CASSYSNNGYTF.

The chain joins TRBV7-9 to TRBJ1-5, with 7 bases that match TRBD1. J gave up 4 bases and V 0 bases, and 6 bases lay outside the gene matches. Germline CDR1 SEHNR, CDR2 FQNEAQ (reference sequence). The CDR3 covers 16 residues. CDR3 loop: CASSLARDRNNQPQHF. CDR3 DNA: TGTGCCAGCAGCTTAGCCCGGGACAGAAATAATCAGCCCCAGCATTTT.

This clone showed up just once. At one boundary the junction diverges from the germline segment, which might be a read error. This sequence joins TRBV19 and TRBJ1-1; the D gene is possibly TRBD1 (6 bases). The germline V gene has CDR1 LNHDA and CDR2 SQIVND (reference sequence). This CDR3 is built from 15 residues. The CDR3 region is CASSIAAGGLTGAFF. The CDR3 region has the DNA TGTGCCAGTAGTATAGCTGCCGGGGGGCTGACTGGAGCTTTCTTT. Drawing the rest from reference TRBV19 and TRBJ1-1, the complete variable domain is DGGITQSPKYLFRKEGQNVTLSCEQNLNHDAMYWYRQDPGQGLRLIYYSQIVNDFQKGDIAEGYSVSREKKESFPLTVTSAQKNPTAFYLCASSIAAGGLTGAFFGQGTRLTVV.

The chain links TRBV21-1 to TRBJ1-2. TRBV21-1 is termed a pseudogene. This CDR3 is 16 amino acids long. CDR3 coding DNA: TGTGCCAGCAGCAATTGGGGGGTGGCTGCTAACTATGGCTACACCTTC. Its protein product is CASSNWGVAANYGYTF.

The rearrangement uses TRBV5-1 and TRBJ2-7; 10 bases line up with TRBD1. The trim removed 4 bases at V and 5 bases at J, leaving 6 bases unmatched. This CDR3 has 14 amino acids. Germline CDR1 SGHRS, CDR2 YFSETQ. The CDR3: CASSETGGADEQYF. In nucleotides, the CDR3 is TGCGCCAGCAGCGAGACAGGGGGCGCAGACGAGCAGTACTTC.

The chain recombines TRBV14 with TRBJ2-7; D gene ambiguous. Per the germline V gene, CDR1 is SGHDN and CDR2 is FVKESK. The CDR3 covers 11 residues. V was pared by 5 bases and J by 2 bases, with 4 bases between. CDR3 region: CASSATYEQYF. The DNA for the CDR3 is TGTGCCAGCAGCGCGACCTACGAGCAGTACTTC. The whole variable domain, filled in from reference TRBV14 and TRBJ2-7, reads EAGVTQFPSHSVIEKGQTVTLRCDPISGHDNLYWYRRVMGKEIKFLLHFVKESKQDESGMPNNRFLAERTGGTYSTLKVQPAELEDSGVYFCASSATYEQYFGPGTRLTVT.

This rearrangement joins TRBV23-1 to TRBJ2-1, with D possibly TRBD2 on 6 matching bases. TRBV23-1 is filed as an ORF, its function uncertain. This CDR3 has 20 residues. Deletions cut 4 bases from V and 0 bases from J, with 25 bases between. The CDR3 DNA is TGCGCCAGCAGTCCGCACGCTCTAGTGGGGGGACCGATCTCCTACAATGAGCAGTTCTTC. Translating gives CASSPHALVGGPISYNEQFF.

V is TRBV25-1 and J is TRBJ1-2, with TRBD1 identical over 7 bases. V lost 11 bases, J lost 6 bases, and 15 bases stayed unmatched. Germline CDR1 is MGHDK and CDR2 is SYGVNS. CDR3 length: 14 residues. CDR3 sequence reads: CAPPKPGQTDGYTF. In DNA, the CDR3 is TGTGCCCCCCCTAAACCGGGACAGACCGATGGCTACACCTTC.

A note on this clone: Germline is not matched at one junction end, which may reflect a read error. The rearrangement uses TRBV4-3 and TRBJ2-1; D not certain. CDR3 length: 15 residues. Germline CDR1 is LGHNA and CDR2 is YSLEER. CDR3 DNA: TGCGCCAGCAGCCAAGTGGAGCGACCTTACACTGAGCAGTTCTTC. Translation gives CASSQVERPYTEQFF.

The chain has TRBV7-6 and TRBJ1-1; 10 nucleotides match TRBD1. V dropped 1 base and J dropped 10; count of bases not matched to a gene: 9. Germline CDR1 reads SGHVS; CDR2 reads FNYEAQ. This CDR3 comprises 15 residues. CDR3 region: CASSLVEGQGKGAFF. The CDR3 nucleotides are TGTGCCAGCAGCTTAGTCGAGGGACAGGGGAAGGGAGCTTTCTTT.

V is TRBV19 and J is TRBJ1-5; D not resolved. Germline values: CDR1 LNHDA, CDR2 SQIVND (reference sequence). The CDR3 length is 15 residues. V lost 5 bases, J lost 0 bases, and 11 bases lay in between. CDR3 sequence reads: CASSYSPYSNQPQHF. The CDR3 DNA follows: TGTGCCAGTAGTTACAGCCCTTATAGCAATCAGCCCCAGCATTTT.

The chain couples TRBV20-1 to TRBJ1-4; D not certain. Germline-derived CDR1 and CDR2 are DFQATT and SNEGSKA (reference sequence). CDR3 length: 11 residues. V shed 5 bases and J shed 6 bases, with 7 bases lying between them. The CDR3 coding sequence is TGCAGTGCTGCTAGAGATGAAAAACTGTTTTTT. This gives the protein CSAARDEKLFF.

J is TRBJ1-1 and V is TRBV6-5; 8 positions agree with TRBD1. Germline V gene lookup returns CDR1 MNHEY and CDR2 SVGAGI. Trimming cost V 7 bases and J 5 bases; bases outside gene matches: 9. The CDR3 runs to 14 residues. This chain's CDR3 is CASTPNRGETEAFF. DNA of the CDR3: TGTGCCAGCACCCCGAACAGGGGGGAGACTGAAGCTTTCTTT.

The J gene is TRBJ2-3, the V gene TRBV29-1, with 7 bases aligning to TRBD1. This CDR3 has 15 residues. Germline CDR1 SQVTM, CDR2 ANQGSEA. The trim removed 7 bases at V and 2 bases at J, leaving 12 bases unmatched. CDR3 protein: CSAQGQSRSTDTQYF. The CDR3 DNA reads TGCAGCGCCCAGGGACAGTCTCGATCCACAGATACGCAGTATTTT.

The CDR3 region has the DNA TGTGCCATCAGTGACGGGGCGGGAGTCCCCTACGAGCAGTACTTC. This codes for CAISDGAGVPYEQYF. The chain couples TRBV10-3 to TRBJ2-7, with 7 bases matching TRBD2. CDR1 and CDR2 (germline): ENHRY, SYGVKD. This CDR3 is built from 15 residues. V shed 3 bases, J shed 2 bases, and the junction held 7 bases outside the gene matches.

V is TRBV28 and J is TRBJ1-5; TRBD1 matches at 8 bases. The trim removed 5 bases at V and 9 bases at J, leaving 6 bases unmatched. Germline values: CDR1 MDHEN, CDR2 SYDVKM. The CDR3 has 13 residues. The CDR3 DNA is TGTGCCAGCAGTACCGTTCAGGGGGCGCCCCAGCATTTT. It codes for CASSTVQGAPQHF.

CDR3 in amino acids: CSARDSGELFF. The CDR3 nucleotides read TGCAGTGCTAGAGACAGCGGGGAGCTGTTTTTT. This chain joins TRBV20-1 and TRBJ2-2; D is uncertain. Germline V CDR1 and CDR2: DFQATT, SNEGSKA (reference sequence). This CDR3 spans 11 amino acids. The V and J ends lost 0 bases and 7 bases respectively, with 3 bases between them.

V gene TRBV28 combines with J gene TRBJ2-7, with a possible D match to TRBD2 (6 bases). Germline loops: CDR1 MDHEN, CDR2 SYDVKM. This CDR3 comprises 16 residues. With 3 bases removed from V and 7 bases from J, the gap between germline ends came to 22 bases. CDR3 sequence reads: CASSFARAAGQEEQYF. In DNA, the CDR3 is TGTGCCAGCAGTTTCGCGCGGGCAGCGGGTCAGGAAGAGCAGTACTTC.

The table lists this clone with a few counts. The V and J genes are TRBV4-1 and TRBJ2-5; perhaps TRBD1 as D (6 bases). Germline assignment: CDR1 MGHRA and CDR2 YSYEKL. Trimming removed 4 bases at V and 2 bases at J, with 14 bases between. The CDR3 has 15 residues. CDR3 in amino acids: CASSPTGNFQETQYF. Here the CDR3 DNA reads TGCGCCAGCAGCCCCACAGGGAACTTTCAAGAGACCCAGTACTTC.

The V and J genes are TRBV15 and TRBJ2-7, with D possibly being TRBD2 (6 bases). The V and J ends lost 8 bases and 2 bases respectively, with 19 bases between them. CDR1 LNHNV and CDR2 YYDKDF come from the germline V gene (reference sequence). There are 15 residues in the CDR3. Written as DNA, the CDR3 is TGTGCCACCTCCAAGTCCCGGGACTTTCCCTACGAGCAGTACTTC. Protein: CATSKSRDFPYEQYF.